A selection of T cell receptor beta chains follows, all from one sample in a study of blood T cell repertoires in COVID-19. Measured with immunoSEQ multiplex PCR; TCRdb has only the in-frame clones, and not every one. The sample lists some 360,000 clones, more than 70% occurring once. The sequenced sample was PBMCs or T cells enriched from blood (not recorded which). Every receptor here comes from a woman younger than 45 who had been exposed to COVID-19. CDR3s include the opening cysteine and the closing phenylalanine or tryptophan. A D gene is named only where the DNA matches it firmly. Size is omitted from some rows. Given values are once, few, many or a class for expanded clones.

V,J,D,size,CDR3,DNA
TRBV9,TRBJ2-5,TRBD1,-,CASSVGTGGKQETQYF,TGTGCCAGCAGCGTAGGGACAGGGGGCAAGCAAGAGACCCAGTACTTC
TRBV7-2,TRBJ1-1,TRBD1,few,CASSLGQGAPPGTEAFF,TGTGCCAGCAGCTTAGGGCAGGGGGCGCCTCCTGGCACTGAAGCTTTCTTT
TRBV5-6,TRBJ2-5,TRBD1,-,CASSSDRTPEWTQYF,TGTGCCAGCAGCTCGGACAGGACACCGGAGTGGACCCAGTACTTC
TRBV18,TRBJ2-7,-,-,CASSRDKTYEQYF,TGTGCCAGCTCACGGGACAAGACCTACGAGCAGTACTTC
TRBV28,TRBJ1-2,TRBD1,-,CASSAGQGIDYGYTF,TGTGCCAGCAGTGCGGGACAGGGGATCGACTATGGCTACACCTTC
TRBV7-8,TRBJ1-2,-,-,CASSLDGREGIYGYTF,TGTGCCAGCAGCTTAGACGGCAGGGAGGGTATCTATGGCTACACCTTC
TRBV7-6,TRBJ1-6,-,-,CASSPRPGKGIYNSPLHF,TGTGCCAGCAGCCCCCGCCCAGGGAAAGGCATCTATAATTCACCCCTCCACTTT
TRBV28,TRBJ2-5,-,once,CASSLSSGKTQYF,TGTGCCAGCAGTTTATCTTCAGGAAAGACCCAGTACTTC
TRBV7-9,TRBJ1-5,-,once,CASSLDLVGRGGQPQHF,TGTGCCAGCAGCTTAGACCTGGTCGGGCGGGGTGGTCAGCCCCAGCATTTT
TRBV4-2,TRBJ2-6,-,few,CASSQSGRGGGANVLTF,TGTGCCAGCAGCCAATCCGGAAGGGGTGGTGGGGCCAACGTCCTGACTTTC
TRBV12-3/TRBV12-4,TRBJ2-4,-,-,CASSLLGVRPYF,TGTGCCAGCAGTTTGCTAGGGGTCCGCCCGTACTTC
TRBV19,TRBJ2-7,-,once,CASSVRGLKGNEQYF,TGTGCCAGTAGCGTAAGGGGATTAAAGGGAAACGAGCAGTACTTC
TRBV6-1,TRBJ2-7,-,-,CASSEKNQGLGYEQYF,TGTGCCAGCAGTGAAAAAAACCAGGGTTTAGGATACGAGCAGTACTTC
TRBV18,TRBJ2-1,TRBD2,-,CASSPPSGRVHNEQFF,TGTGCCAGCTCACCACCGAGCGGGAGGGTCCACAATGAGCAGTTCTTC
TRBV5-1,TRBJ2-5,-,-,CASSSLETQYF,TGCGCCAGCAGCTCCCTGGAGACCCAGTACTTC
TRBV4-2,TRBJ2-7,TRBD1,-,CASSQAPGTGVGEQYF,TGTGCCAGCAGCCAGGCCCCCGGGACAGGGGTGGGGGAGCAGTACTTC
TRBV5-1,TRBJ2-2,TRBD2,-,CASSFVAGEAGELFF,TGCGCCAGCAGCTTTGTAGCGGGAGAGGCCGGGGAGCTGTTTTTT
TRBV5-1,TRBJ1-4,TRBD1,-,CASRGGVTNEKLFF,TGCGCCAGCAGAGGGGGCGTGACTAATGAAAAACTGTTTTTT
TRBV7-8,TRBJ2-3,-,-,CASSLALIGPDTQYF,TGTGCCAGCAGCTTAGCCCTAATTGGTCCGGATACGCAGTATTTT
TRBV28,TRBJ2-7,TRBD2,-,CASSRGGAGGYEQYF,TGTGCCAGCAGCCGCGGGGGAGCGGGAGGCTACGAGCAGTACTTC
TRBV19,TRBJ2-3,-,-,CASSPLVGASTDTQYF,TGTGCCAGTAGTCCTCTAGTTGGGGCCAGCACAGATACGCAGTATTTT
TRBV9,TRBJ2-1,TRBD2,-,CASSPTVAGRSYNEQFF,TGTGCCAGCAGCCCCACAGTAGCGGGAAGGTCCTACAATGAGCAGTTCTTC
TRBV11-2,TRBJ2-2,-,-,CASSPSPVGELFF,TGTGCCAGCAGCCCCTCCCCTGTCGGGGAGCTGTTTTTT
TRBV5-8,TRBJ2-1,-,-,CASSLVGRSGNEQFF,TGTGCCAGCAGCTTGGTCGGGAGATCGGGCAATGAGCAGTTCTTC
TRBV19,TRBJ2-5,TRBD1,-,CASRAGTGGTRGPQYF,TGTGCCAGTAGAGCCGGGACAGGTGGGACCAGGGGGCCCCAGTACTTC
TRBV5-1,TRBJ2-5,TRBD2,-,CASSQILAGGPGSETQYF,TGCGCCAGCAGCCAAATACTAGCGGGAGGGCCAGGCTCAGAGACCCAGTACTTC
TRBV6-5,TRBJ2-7,TRBD1,-,CASSYSIGQGPSEQYF,TGTGCCAGCAGTTACTCGATAGGACAGGGACCGAGCGAGCAGTACTTC
TRBV5-1,TRBJ2-7,-,-,CASSSLSGPEQYF,TGCGCCAGCAGCTCCCTATCAGGGCCCGAGCAGTACTTC
TRBV28,TRBJ1-5,-,-,CASSYGQSYSNQPQHF,TGTGCCAGCAGTTATGGACAGTCTTATAGCAATCAGCCCCAGCATTTT
TRBV29-1,TRBJ2-7,-,-,CSVLRAGTLYEQYF,TGCAGCGTTCTACGAGCCGGGACACTGTACGAGCAGTACTTC
TRBV3-1/TRBV3-2,TRBJ2-7,TRBD2,-,CASSHDEAWRGTYEQYF,TGTGCCAGCAGCCATGACGAGGCGTGGCGGGGGACCTACGAGCAGTACTTC
TRBV21-1,TRBJ2-7,-,-,CASSKVPERREAYEQYF,TGTGCCAGCAGCAAAGTTCCCGAACGGCGGGAGGCCTACGAGCAGTACTTC
TRBV27,TRBJ2-1,-,-,CASSFTEYNEQFF,TGTGCCAGCAGTTTCACAGAGTACAATGAGCAGTTCTTC